This T cell receptor beta chain was found in a study of cytomegalovirus exposure and HLA in healthy donors. The table lists this clone with a few counts. V shed 5 bases, J shed 7 bases, and the junction held 8 bases outside the gene matches. The germline V gene has CDR1 LNHDA and CDR2 SQIVND (reference sequence). This CDR3 comprises 15 residues. Data came from immunoSEQ multiplex PCR; TCRdb stores just in-frame clones and leaves some out. Of some 150,000 clones in the sample, about 90% were seen once. The chain employs TRBV19 and TRBJ1-6; 7 bases are shared with TRBD1. The sample taken for sequencing was PBMCs. This sequence originates from a woman between 18 and 30 years old in good health and CMV-seropositive. DNA for the CDR3: TGTGCCAGTAGTCGACAGGGTTGGGGGAATTCACCCCTCCACTTT. Amino acid sequence: CASSRQGWGNSPLHF.